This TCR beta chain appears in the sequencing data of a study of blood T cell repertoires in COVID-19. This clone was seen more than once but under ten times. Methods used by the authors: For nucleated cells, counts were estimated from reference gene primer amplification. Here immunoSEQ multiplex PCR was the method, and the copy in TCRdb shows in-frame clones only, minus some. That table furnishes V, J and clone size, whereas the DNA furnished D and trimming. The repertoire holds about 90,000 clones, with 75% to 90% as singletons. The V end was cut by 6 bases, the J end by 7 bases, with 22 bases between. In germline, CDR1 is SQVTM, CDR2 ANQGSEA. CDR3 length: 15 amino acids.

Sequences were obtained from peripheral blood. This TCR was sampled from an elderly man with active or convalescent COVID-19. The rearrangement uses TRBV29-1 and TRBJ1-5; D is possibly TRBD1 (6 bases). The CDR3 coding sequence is TGCAGCGTGACCAACTATACAGGGTTCTTACAGCCCCAGCATTTT. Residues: CSVTNYTGFLQPQHF.